This is a list of T cell receptor beta chains from one sample in a study of blood T cell repertoires in COVID-19. TCRdb's copy holds only in-frame clones and misses some; the assay was immunoSEQ multiplex PCR. The table includes about 100,000 clones, roughly 85% detected once. The sequenced sample consisted of peripheral blood. These receptors originate from a human donor in a cohort sampled during active COVID-19. Both conserved end residues are part of each CDR3.

V gene	J gene	CDR3 protein
TRBV7-3	TRBJ1-5	CASSANSNQPQHF
TRBV7-6	TRBJ1-6	CASSLEIEQGNRNSPLHF
TRBV29-1	TRBJ2-7	CSVPQGSGEQYF
TRBV5-4	TRBJ1-4	CASSLDGAGGNEKLFF
TRBV19	TRBJ1-6	CASSYRDIHNSPLHF
TRBV6-1	TRBJ2-2	CASSEGPRAGTGELFF
TRBV18	TRBJ2-5	CASSPNSQETQYF
TRBV4-2	TRBJ2-2	CASSQAGVNTGELFF
TRBV15	TRBJ1-4	CATSREMTGSGEKLFF
TRBV15	TRBJ2-3	CATSRIPGGAGADTQYF
TRBV3-1/TRBV3-2	TRBJ1-2	CASSQFPDPGQGARDGYTF
TRBV29-1	TRBJ1-2	CSVEGTGTANYGYTF
TRBV7-9	TRBJ2-7	CASSGYDASGGPARQYF
TRBV10-2	TRBJ2-2	CASTPGQGTPSTGELFF
TRBV7-3	TRBJ2-2	CASSSSGDTGELFF
TRBV27	TRBJ1-5	CASSLGPYGNQPQHF
TRBV14	TRBJ2-1	CASSRSGRINEQFF
TRBV2	TRBJ1-5	CASSMAGGGYSNQPQHF
TRBV7-9	TRBJ2-7	CASSTGRAYEQYF
TRBV3-1/TRBV3-2	TRBJ1-6	CASSLGGRRSSYNSPLHF
TRBV7-9	TRBJ2-1	CASSLPSGSTSSYNEQFF
TRBV18	TRBJ2-7	CASSPDGQTYEQYF
TRBV3-1/TRBV3-2	TRBJ2-2	CASSQGLAGGSNTGELFF
TRBV5-5	TRBJ2-2	CASSSTRTGGNTGELFF
TRBV7-9	TRBJ1-1	CASRGLGQGNTEAFF
TRBV7-8	TRBJ2-2	CASSFFSVGIPTSGGNTGELFF
TRBV3-1/TRBV3-2	TRBJ2-5	CASSLGTSGGQETQYF
TRBV14	TRBJ1-1	CASSQVGRDFRNTEAFF
TRBV5-1	TRBJ2-5	CASSELAGGETQYF
TRBV12-3/TRBV12-4	TRBJ2-1	CASSWSTDNEQFF
TRBV18	TRBJ2-1	CASSPWTSHEQFF
TRBV6-2/TRBV6-3	TRBJ2-4	CASTPRALAGVFKNIQYF
TRBV6-1	TRBJ1-6	CASSEVGQGGSPLHF
TRBV5-1	TRBJ2-3	CASSLGLQGIGTDTQYF
TRBV15	TRBJ1-3	CATSRSGTGSGNTIYF
TRBV6-5	TRBJ1-5	CASSFGQFQPQHF
TRBV5-8	TRBJ2-2	CASSPGVGELFF
TRBV20-1	TRBJ2-7	CSASNSGGRGYEQYF
TRBV19	TRBJ1-6	CASSIPAGSNSPLHF
TRBV18	TRBJ2-5	CASSPSAASGGETQYF
TRBV27	TRBJ1-2	CASSKSRDRHIEGYTF
TRBV2	TRBJ2-7	CASSKQGSSYEQYF
TRBV19	TRBJ2-7	CASSMVATGGRGNEQYF
TRBV27	TRBJ1-4	CASSFSGWAEKLFF
TRBV5-4	TRBJ2-3	CASSLGGTDTQYF
TRBV3-1/TRBV3-2	TRBJ2-3	CASSQDPGWGLTDTQYF
TRBV6-5	TRBJ2-7	CASSYDSRDRGYEQYF
TRBV28	TRBJ2-1	CASSRTGEINEQFF
TRBV7-2	TRBJ2-6	CAIPQGGQGASGANVLTF
TRBV5-1	TRBJ2-4	CASSAAGGGPLAKNIQYF
TRBV21-1	TRBJ2-5	CASSHRLGTQYF
TRBV12-3/TRBV12-4	TRBJ1-1	CASSLFQGTEAFF
TRBV5-1	TRBJ1-5	CASSLGTVVGQPQHF
TRBV7-9	TRBJ1-2	CASGTGVDYGYTF